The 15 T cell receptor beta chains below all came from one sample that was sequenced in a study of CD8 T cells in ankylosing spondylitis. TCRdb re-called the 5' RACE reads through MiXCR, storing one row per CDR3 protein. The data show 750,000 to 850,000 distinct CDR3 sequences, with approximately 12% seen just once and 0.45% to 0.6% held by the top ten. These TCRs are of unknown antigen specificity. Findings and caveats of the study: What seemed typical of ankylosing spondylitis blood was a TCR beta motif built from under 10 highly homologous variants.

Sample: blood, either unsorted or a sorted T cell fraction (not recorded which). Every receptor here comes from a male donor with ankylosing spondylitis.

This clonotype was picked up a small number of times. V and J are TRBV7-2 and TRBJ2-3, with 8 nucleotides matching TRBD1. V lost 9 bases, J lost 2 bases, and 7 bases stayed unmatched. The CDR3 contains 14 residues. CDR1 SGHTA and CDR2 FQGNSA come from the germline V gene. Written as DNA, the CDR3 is TGTGCCAGTTTGACAGGGGTGCACACAGATACGCAGTATTTT. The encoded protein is CASLTGVHTDTQYF.

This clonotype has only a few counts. The CDR3 DNA reads TGTGCCACCGTAAGCGGGAGAAACACCGGGGAGCTGTTTTTT. Amino acids: CATVSGRNTGELFF. This chain joins TRBV6-1 and TRBJ2-2, with 8 bases matching TRBD2. Germline lookup yields CDR1 MNHNS and CDR2 SASEGT. The CDR3 has 14 amino acids. V shed 10 bases, J shed 2 bases, and the junction held 6 bases outside the gene matches.

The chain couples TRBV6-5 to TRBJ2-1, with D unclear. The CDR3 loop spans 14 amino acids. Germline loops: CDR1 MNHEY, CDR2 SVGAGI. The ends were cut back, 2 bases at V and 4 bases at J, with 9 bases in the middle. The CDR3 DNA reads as TGTGCCAGCAGTTACCGTAATGGGTACAATGAGCAGTTCTTC. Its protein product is CASSYRNGYNEQFF.

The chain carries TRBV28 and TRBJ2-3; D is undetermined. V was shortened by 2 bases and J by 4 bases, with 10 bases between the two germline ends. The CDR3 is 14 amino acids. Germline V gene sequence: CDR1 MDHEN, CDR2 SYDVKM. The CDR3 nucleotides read TGTGCCAGCAGTTTACCCGGTCGAGCAGATACGCAGTATTTT. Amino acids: CASSLPGRADTQYF.

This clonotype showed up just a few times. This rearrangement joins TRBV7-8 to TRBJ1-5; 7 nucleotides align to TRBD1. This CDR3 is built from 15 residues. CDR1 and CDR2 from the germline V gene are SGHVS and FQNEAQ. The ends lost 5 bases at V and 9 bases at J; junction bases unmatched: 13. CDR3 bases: TGTGCCAGCAGCCCCGGAAGGGACAGAGCTCGGCCCCAGCATTTT. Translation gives CASSPGRDRARPQHF.

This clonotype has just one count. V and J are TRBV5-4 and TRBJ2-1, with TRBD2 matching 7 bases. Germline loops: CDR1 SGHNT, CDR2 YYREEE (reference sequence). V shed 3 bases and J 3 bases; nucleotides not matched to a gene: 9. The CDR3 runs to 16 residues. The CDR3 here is CASSSSWTRNYNEQFF. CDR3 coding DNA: TGTGCCAGCAGCTCCTCGTGGACTAGGAACTACAATGAGCAGTTCTTC.

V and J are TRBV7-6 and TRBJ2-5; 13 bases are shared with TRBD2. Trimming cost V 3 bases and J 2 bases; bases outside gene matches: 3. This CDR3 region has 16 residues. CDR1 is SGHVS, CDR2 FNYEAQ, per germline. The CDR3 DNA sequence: TGTGCCAGCAGCTTCGGGACTAGCGGGGAACAAGAGACCCAGTACTTC. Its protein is CASSFGTSGEQETQYF.

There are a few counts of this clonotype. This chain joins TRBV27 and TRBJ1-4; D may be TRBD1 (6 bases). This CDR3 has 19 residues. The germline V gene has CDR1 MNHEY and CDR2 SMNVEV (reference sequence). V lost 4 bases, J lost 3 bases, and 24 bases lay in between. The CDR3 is CASSSSRRPGQPSNEKLFF. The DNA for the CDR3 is TGTGCCAGCAGTTCATCCAGGCGCCCAGGACAGCCTTCTAATGAAAAACTGTTTTTT.

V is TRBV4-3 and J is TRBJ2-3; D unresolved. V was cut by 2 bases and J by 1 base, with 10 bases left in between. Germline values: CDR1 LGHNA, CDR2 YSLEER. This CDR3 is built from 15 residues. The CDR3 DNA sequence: TGCGCCAGCAGCCAACAAGCTACAGGCACAGATACGCAGTATTTT. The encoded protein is CASSQQATGTDTQYF.

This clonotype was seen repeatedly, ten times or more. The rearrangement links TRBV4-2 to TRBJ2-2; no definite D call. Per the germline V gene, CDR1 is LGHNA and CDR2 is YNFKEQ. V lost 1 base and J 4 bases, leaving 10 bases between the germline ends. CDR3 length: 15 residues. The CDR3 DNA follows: TGTGCCAGCAGCCAAGCTGTCCTGCTCACCGGGGAGCTGTTTTTT. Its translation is CASSQAVLLTGELFF.

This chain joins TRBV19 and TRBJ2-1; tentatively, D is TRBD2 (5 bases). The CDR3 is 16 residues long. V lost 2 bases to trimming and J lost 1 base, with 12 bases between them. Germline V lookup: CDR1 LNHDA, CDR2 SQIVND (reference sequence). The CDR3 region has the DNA TGTGCCAGTAGTATAAGGTGGGAGAAGTCCTACAATGAGCAGTTCTTC. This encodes CASSIRWEKSYNEQFF.

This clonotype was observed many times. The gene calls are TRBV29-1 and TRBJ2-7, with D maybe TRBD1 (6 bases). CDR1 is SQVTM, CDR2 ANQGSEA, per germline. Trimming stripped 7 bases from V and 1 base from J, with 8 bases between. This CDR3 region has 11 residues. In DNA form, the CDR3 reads TGCAGCGGCGGACAGTCCTACGAGCAGTACTTC. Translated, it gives CSGGQSYEQYF.

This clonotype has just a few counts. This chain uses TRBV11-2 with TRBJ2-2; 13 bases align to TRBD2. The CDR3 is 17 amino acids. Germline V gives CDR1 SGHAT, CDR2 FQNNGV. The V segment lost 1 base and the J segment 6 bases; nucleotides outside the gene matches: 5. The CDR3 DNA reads TGTGCCAGCAGCTTAGTTGGACTAGCGGGAGAAGCCGGGGAGCTGTTTTTT. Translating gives CASSLVGLAGEAGELFF. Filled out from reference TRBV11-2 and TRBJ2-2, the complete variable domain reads EAGVAQSPRYKIIEKRQSVAFWCNPISGHATLYWYQQILGQGPKLLIQFQNNGVVDDSQLPKDRFSAERLKGVDSTLKIQPAKLEDSAVYLCASSLVGLAGEAGELFFGEGSRLTVL.

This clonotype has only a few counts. This chain's CDR3 is CASSLGRVVTEAFF. CDR3 nucleotides: TGCGCCAGCAGCTTGGGACGGGTGGTCACTGAAGCTTTCTTT. This chain links TRBV5-1 with TRBJ1-1; the D is unclear. V lost 0 bases and J 4 bases, leaving 10 bases between the germline ends. The CDR3 sequence is 14 residues long. Germline lookup yields CDR1 SGHRS and CDR2 YFSETQ.

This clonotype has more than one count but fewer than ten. The DNA of the CDR3 is TGCGCCAGCAACGCTCCTGATAGTAGGACAGCTAGCACAGATACGCAGTATTTT. Protein: CASNAPDSRTASTDTQYF. The chain uses TRBV5-1 and TRBJ2-3; D possibly corresponds to TRBD1 (6 bases). Trimming pared 6 bases from V and 0 bases from J, leaving 23 bases between. The germline V gene encodes CDR1 SGHRS and CDR2 YFSETQ. There are 18 residues in the CDR3.